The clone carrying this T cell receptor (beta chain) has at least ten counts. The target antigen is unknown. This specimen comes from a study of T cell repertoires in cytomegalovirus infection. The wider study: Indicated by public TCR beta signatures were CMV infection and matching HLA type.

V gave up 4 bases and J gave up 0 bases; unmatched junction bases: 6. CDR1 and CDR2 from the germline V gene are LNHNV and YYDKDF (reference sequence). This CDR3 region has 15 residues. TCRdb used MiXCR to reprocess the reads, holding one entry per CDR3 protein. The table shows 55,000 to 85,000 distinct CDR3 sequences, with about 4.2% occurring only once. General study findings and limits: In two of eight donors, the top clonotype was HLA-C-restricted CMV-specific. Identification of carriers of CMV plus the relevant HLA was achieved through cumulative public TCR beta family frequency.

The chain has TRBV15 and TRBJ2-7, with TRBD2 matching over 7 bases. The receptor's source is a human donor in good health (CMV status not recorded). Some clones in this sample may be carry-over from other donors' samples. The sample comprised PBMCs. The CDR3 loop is CATSKSGTISYEQYF. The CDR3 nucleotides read TGTGCCACCAGCAAAAGCGGGACGATCTCCTACGAGCAGTACTTC.